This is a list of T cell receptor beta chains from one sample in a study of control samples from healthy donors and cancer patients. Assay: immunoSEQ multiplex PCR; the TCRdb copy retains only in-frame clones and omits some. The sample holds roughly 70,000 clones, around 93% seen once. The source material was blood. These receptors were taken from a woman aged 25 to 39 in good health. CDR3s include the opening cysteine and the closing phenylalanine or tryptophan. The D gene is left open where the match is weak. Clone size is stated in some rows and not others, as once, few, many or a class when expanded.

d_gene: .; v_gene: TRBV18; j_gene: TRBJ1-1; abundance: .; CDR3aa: CASSPSLVDAFF
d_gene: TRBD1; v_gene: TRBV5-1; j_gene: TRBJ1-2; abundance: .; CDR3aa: CASSSAGTGWNGYTF
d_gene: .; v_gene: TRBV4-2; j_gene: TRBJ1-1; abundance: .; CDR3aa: CACSQIGGGFTEAFF
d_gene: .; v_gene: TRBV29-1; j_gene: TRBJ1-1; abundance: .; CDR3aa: CSVDQGLQTEAFF
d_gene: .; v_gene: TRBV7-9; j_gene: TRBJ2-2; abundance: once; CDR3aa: CASSFLGNTGELFF
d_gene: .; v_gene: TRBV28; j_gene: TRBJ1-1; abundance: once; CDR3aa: CASSFRSSWNTEAFF
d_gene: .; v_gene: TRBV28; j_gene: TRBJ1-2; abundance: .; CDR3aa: CASRIEVRYTF
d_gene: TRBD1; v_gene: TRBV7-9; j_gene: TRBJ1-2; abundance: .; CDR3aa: CASSLNSRDRPSGYTF
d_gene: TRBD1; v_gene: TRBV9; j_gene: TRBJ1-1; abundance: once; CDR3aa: CASRKRQGVTEAFF
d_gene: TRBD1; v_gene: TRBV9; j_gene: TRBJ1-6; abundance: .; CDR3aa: CASSAEGAGNSPLHF
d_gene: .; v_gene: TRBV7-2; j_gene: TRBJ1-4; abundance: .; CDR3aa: CASSLGIGGFEKLFF
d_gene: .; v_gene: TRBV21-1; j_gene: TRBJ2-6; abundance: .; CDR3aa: CASSNRSGGASGANVLTF
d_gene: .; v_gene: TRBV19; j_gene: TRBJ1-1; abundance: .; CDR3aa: CASPPTTLTTEAFF
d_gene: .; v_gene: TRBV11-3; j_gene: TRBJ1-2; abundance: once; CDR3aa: CASSPQGDSNYGYTF
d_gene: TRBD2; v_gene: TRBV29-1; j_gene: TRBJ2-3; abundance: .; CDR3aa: CSVEDWGGDLTDTQYF
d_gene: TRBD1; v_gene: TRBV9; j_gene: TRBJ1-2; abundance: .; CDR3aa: CASSPGTGNTDGYTF
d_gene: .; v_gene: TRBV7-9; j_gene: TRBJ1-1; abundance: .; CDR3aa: CASSALMGTEAFF
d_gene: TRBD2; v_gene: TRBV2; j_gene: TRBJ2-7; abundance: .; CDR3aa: CASSDWPGTSGLPEQYF
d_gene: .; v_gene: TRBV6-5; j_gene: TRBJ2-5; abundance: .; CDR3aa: CASTRAETQYF
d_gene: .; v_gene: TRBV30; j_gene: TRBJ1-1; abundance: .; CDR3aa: CAWSLGVNTEAFF
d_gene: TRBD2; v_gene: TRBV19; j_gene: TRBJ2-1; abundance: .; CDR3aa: CASSIRGGPYNEQFF
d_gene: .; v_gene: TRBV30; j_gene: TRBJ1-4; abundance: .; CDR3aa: CAWSPGATNEKLFF
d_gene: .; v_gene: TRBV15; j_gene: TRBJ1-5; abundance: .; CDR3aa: CATSRDKRGSNQPQHF
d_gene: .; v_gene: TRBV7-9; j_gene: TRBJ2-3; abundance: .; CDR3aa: CASSLDGYTQYF